Presented here are 25 T cell receptor beta chains from one specimen sequenced in a study of blood T cell repertoires in COVID-19. Here immunoSEQ multiplex PCR was the method, and the copy in TCRdb shows in-frame clones only, minus some. The profile shows about 200,000 clones, around three quarters of them singletons. Material for sequencing was peripheral blood. Receptors were obtained from a woman aged 65 to 85 with acute or convalescent COVID-19.

V gene TRBV7-2 combines with J gene TRBJ2-6; 7 nucleotides agree with TRBD1. CDR3 length: 17 amino acids. After removal of 1 base from V and 0 bases from J, the junction contained 3 bases not matched to a gene. CDR1 is SGHTA and CDR2 is FQGNSA in the germline V gene. Here the CDR3 reads CASSLVNRGSGANVLTF. The CDR3 nucleotides read TGTGCCAGCAGCTTAGTGAACAGGGGCTCTGGGGCCAACGTCCTGACTTTC. Combining the CDR3 with reference TRBV7-2 and TRBJ2-6 gives the whole variable domain GAGVSQSPSNKVTEKGKDVELRCDPISGHTALYWYRQSLGQGLEFLIYFQGNSAPDKSGLPSDRFSAERTGGSVSTLTIQRTQQEDSAVYLCASSLVNRGSGANVLTFGAGSRLTVL.

This clone was seen a single time. This chain uses TRBV2 with TRBJ2-5, with a possible D match to TRBD2 (6 bases). CDR3 length: 13 amino acids. V shed 5 bases and J shed 2 bases, with 9 bases lying between them. Per germline, CDR1 SNHLY and CDR2 FYNNEI. The CDR3: CASSPGEQETQYF. The CDR3 DNA follows: TGTGCCAGCAGTCCGGGAGAACAAGAGACCCAGTACTTC. The variable domain in full, completed from reference TRBV2 and TRBJ2-5, reads EPEVTQTPSHQVTQMGQEVILRCVPISNHLYFYWYRQILGQKVEFLVSFYNNEISEKSEIFDDQFSVERPDGSNFTLKIRSTKLEDSAMYFCASSPGEQETQYFGPGTRLLVL.

J is TRBJ1-2 and V is TRBV28; 9 nucleotides agree with TRBD1. Looked up from germline, CDR1 is MDHEN and CDR2 is SYDVKM. V shed 5 bases, J shed 0 bases, and the junction held 1 base outside the gene matches. This CDR3 is 14 amino acids long. CDR3 sequence (DNA): TGTGCCAGCAGTAGGACAGGGGCTAACTATGGCTACACCTTC. It is translated as CASSRTGANYGYTF.

The rearrangement uses TRBV27 and TRBJ2-1, with 11 bases identical to TRBD2. The length of the CDR3 is 16 residues. CDR1 MNHEY and CDR2 SMNVEV come from the germline V gene (reference sequence). Germline trimming cut 5 bases from V and 6 bases from J; bases unmatched to any gene: 9. DNA of the CDR3: TGTGCCAGCAGTCCCCTTAAAACTAGCGGGAGCAATGAGCAGTTCTTC. Protein: CASSPLKTSGSNEQFF.

This clone was seen just once. This chain links TRBV28 with TRBJ1-5; D unclear. Germline CDR1 is MDHEN and CDR2 is SYDVKM. This CDR3 comprises 18 residues. Trimming removed 4 bases at V and 0 bases at J, with 19 bases between. Here the CDR3 reads CASSSFREVQYSNQPQHF. CDR3 nucleotide sequence: TGTGCCAGCAGTTCCTTTCGGGAAGTTCAATATAGCAATCAGCCCCAGCATTTT. The entire variable domain, with the rest obtained from reference TRBV28 and TRBJ1-5, is as follows: DVKVTQSSRYLVKRTGEKVFLECVQDMDHENMFWYRQDPGLGLRLIYFSYDVKMKEKGDIPEGYSVSREKKERFSLILESASTNQTSMYLCASSSFREVQYSNQPQHFGDGTRLSIL.

This chain joins TRBV24-1 and TRBJ2-7, with 8 bases matching TRBD1. V dropped 9 bases and J dropped 2; count of bases not matched to a gene: 5. Germline-derived CDR1 and CDR2 are KGHDR and SFDVKD. The CDR3 consists of 13 residues. CDR3 coding DNA: TGTGCCACCTCCAGGGGGCCCACCTACGAGCAGTACTTC. Translation: CATSRGPTYEQYF.

The chain is built from TRBV2 and TRBJ1-2; unclear D gene. Germline V gives CDR1 SNHLY, CDR2 FYNNEI. Trimming left V 4 bases short and J 8 bases short, with 11 bases between. The CDR3 is 12 residues long. CDR3 DNA sequence: TGTGCCAGCAGTGCCCGAGTGAGAGGCTACACCTTC. Amino acid sequence: CASSARVRGYTF. The whole variable domain, filled in from reference TRBV2 and TRBJ1-2, reads EPEVTQTPSHQVTQMGQEVILRCVPISNHLYFYWYRQILGQKVEFLVSFYNNEISEKSEIFDDQFSVERPDGSNFTLKIRSTKLEDSAMYFCASSARVRGYTFGSGTRLTVV.

The rearrangement joins TRBV6-4 to TRBJ1-2; perhaps TRBD1 as D (5 bases). The V end was cut by 4 bases, the J end by 3 bases, with 12 bases between. Germline V CDR1 and CDR2: MRHNA, SNTAGT. This CDR3 contains 14 residues. CDR3: CASSAQPGDYGYTF. The CDR3 coding sequence is TGTGCCAGCAGTGCGCAGCCGGGGGACTATGGCTACACCTTC.

The rearrangement links TRBV3-1 (or the pseudogene TRBV3-2) to TRBJ2-2, with TRBD2 matching over 7 bases. The germline gives CDR1 LGHDT, CDR2 YNNKEL (reference sequence). The CDR3 spans 16 residues. The V segment lost 0 bases and the J segment 3 bases; nucleotides outside the gene matches: 4. The CDR3, as DNA: TGTGCCAGCAGCCAAGAGCTACTAGCGTACACCGGGGAGCTGTTTTTT. Protein product: CASSQELLAYTGELFF.

This clone was counted once. The V call is TRBV5-1, the J call TRBJ2-7, with 7 bases lining up with TRBD2. Germline V CDR1 and CDR2: SGHRS, YFSETQ. The CDR3 is 14 amino acids. Trimming at V came to 2 bases and at J to 3 bases, leaving 5 bases not matched to a gene. DNA of the CDR3: TGCGCCAGCAGCTTTGCGGGGGACCTCTACGAGCAGTACTTC. This encodes CASSFAGDLYEQYF.

This chain connects TRBV28 to TRBJ2-1, with 7 bases matching TRBD2. With 6 bases clipped from V and 5 bases from J, the junction kept 7 bases outside the gene matches. Germline V gene data show CDR1 as MDHEN and CDR2 as SYDVKM. The CDR3 length is 14 residues. The CDR3 sequence is CASRRGGSNNEQFF. The CDR3 DNA sequence: TGTGCCAGCAGGAGGGGAGGGAGCAACAATGAGCAGTTCTTC.

V usage is TRBV2 and J usage is TRBJ2-7; TRBD1 matches 8 bases. This CDR3 spans 13 amino acids. V dropped 9 bases and J dropped 3; count of bases not matched to a gene: 7. Germline CDR1 SNHLY, CDR2 FYNNEI. DNA of the CDR3: TGTGCCAGACAAGACAGGGGAAACTACGAGCAGTACTTC. This encodes CARQDRGNYEQYF.

This chain links TRBV5-4 with TRBJ2-2; 11 bases match TRBD1. CDR1 SGHNT and CDR2 YYREEE come from the germline V gene (reference sequence). This CDR3 region has 14 residues. Unmatched junction bases numbered 2, after V lost 4 bases and J lost 6 bases. CDR3 in DNA: TGTGCCAGCAGCGCGGGACAGGGGGCCGGGGAGCTGTTTTTT. Translating gives CASSAGQGAGELFF.

The chain links TRBV6-1 to TRBJ2-5, with D perhaps matching TRBD2 (6 bases). The germline gives CDR1 MNHNS, CDR2 SASEGT. This CDR3 spans 15 amino acids. V was cut by 0 bases and J by 0 bases, with 8 bases left in between. DNA for the CDR3: TGTGCCAGCAGTGAAGCGCGGGGATACCAAGAGACCCAGTACTTC. This gives the protein CASSEARGYQETQYF.

The chain uses TRBV5-1 and TRBJ1-3, with a weak D call TRBD1 (5 bases). V lost 4 bases to trimming and J lost 2 bases, with 13 bases between them. The CDR3 is made up of 15 amino acids. Per the germline V gene, CDR1 is SGHRS and CDR2 is YFSETQ. The CDR3 spells CASSPEGFPGNTIYF. In DNA, the CDR3 is TGCGCCAGCAGCCCGGAGGGGTTTCCTGGAAACACCATATATTTT.

As DNA, the CDR3 is TGCGCCAGCAGCTGGACAGGGTCCGAGCAGTACTTC. It encodes CASSWTGSEQYF. This rearrangement joins TRBV5-1 to TRBJ2-7; 8 bases are a match to TRBD1. The CDR3 is 12 residues long. The germline CDR1 and CDR2 sequences are SGHRS and YFSETQ. V shed 3 bases and J 6 bases; nucleotides not matched to a gene: 2.

The V gene is TRBV15, the J gene TRBJ2-3, with D perhaps matching TRBD2 (5 bases). Germline lookup yields CDR1 LNHNV and CDR2 YYDKDF (reference sequence). CDR3 length: 15 residues. V was clipped by 5 bases and J by 4 bases, with 16 bases between them. This CDR3 reads CATSGTSNPSDTQYF. The CDR3 DNA reads TGTGCCACCAGCGGAACTAGTAATCCTTCAGATACGCAGTATTTT.

J is TRBJ1-2 and V is TRBV2; 7 nucleotides match TRBD1. The CDR3 runs 13 residues. Per germline, CDR1 SNHLY and CDR2 FYNNEI. V shed 3 bases and J 8 bases; nucleotides not matched to a gene: 6. CDR3 in DNA: TGTGCCAGCAGTGATATACAGGGGATGGGCTACACCTTC. Encoded protein: CASSDIQGMGYTF. Full variable domain (missing parts from reference TRBV2 and TRBJ1-2): EPEVTQTPSHQVTQMGQEVILRCVPISNHLYFYWYRQILGQKVEFLVSFYNNEISEKSEIFDDQFSVERPDGSNFTLKIRSTKLEDSAMYFCASSDIQGMGYTFGSGTRLTVV.

This chain connects TRBV14 to TRBJ2-5; a weak D match, TRBD2 (5 bases). Germline assignment: CDR1 SGHDN and CDR2 FVKESK. V dropped 0 bases and J dropped 6 bases, with 14 bases sitting between them. This CDR3 has 15 amino acids. CDR3 in amino acids: CASSQDGSSTKTQYF. The CDR3 region has the DNA TGTGCCAGCAGCCAAGATGGTTCTAGCACGAAGACCCAGTACTTC.

V gene TRBV19 combines with J gene TRBJ2-7, with a tentative D call TRBD2 (6 bases). This CDR3 contains 15 residues. Trimming stripped 5 bases from V and 0 bases from J, with 14 bases between. Germline CDR1 and CDR2: LNHDA and SQIVND (reference sequence). The CDR3 sequence is CASSAARDASYEQYF. The CDR3, as DNA: TGTGCCAGTAGTGCCGCGCGGGATGCCTCCTACGAGCAGTACTTC. The whole variable domain, filled in from reference TRBV19 and TRBJ2-7, reads DGGITQSPKYLFRKEGQNVTLSCEQNLNHDAMYWYRQDPGQGLRLIYYSQIVNDFQKGDIAEGYSVSREKKESFPLTVTSAQKNPTAFYLCASSAARDASYEQYFGPGTRLTVT.

The chain uses TRBV10-3 and TRBJ2-1, with TRBD1 matching 10 bases. Germline values: CDR1 ENHRY, CDR2 SYGVKD. V shed 10 bases, J shed 3 bases, and the junction held 12 bases outside the gene matches. CDR3 length: 16 residues. The CDR3 region is CATLSTGGALYNEQFF. The CDR3 DNA reads as TGTGCCACCCTCTCGACAGGGGGCGCCCTCTACAATGAGCAGTTCTTC.

This chain links TRBV29-1 with TRBJ2-3; tentatively, D is TRBD2 (6 bases). Germline CDR1 SQVTM, CDR2 ANQGSEA. The CDR3 is made up of 17 amino acids. V lost 4 bases, J lost 0 bases, and 20 bases lay in between. The CDR3 coding sequence is TGCAGCGTTGGTATAGCGGACTATCAACTTAGCACAGATACGCAGTATTTT. Encoded protein: CSVGIADYQLSTDTQYF.

The rearrangement links TRBV5-4 to TRBJ1-6; weak D call: TRBD1 (5 bases). Between the trimmed V and J ends, which lost 4 bases and 3 bases, there was a span of 11 bases. The CDR3 is made up of 15 amino acids. Germline V CDR1 and CDR2: SGHNT, YYREEE (reference sequence). The CDR3 DNA follows: TGTGCCAGCAGCCCTTCAAGGGGCTATAATTCACCCCTCCACTTT. Its protein product is CASSPSRGYNSPLHF.

The chain combines TRBV5-1 with TRBJ2-6; the D gene is possibly TRBD1 (6 bases). V lost 0 bases to trimming and J lost 0 bases, with 10 bases between them. CDR1 is SGHRS and CDR2 is YFSETQ in the germline V gene. The CDR3 is made up of 17 amino acids. DNA of the CDR3: TGCGCCAGCAGCTTGGGGACAGTGAGCTCTGGGGCCAACGTCCTGACTTTC. Amino acids: CASSLGTVSSGANVLTF.

This chain links TRBV5-1 with TRBJ2-1; D might be TRBD2 (6 bases). CDR1 and CDR2 (germline): SGHRS, YFSETQ. V was cut by 3 bases and J by 3 bases, with 10 bases left in between. There are 14 residues in the CDR3. Written as DNA, the CDR3 is TGCGCCAGCAGCTCACCGGGACTCTACAATGAGCAGTTCTTC. Protein product: CASSSPGLYNEQFF.